The present TCR beta chain was sequenced within a study of cytomegalovirus exposure and HLA in healthy donors. General study points: About 87% or about 30% of the time was how often most TCR beta V segments were productive, according to an earlier analysis.

Trimming took off 6 bases at V and 4 bases at J, with 15 bases between the two ends. The CDR3 consists of 14 residues. In germline, CDR1 is MNHNS, CDR2 SASEGT. The PCR used 60 Vbeta and 13 Jbeta primers. Assay: immunoSEQ multiplex PCR; the TCRdb copy retains only in-frame clones and omits some. There are 150,000 to 200,000 clones in the sample; roughly three quarters occur only once, and over 10% lies in the top ten. This clone has more than one count but fewer than ten. Antigen unknown. The chain recombines TRBV6-1 with TRBJ1-1; D might be TRBD1 (6 bases). This clonotype was obtained from a woman aged 45-65 years in good health and CMV-seropositive. The sequencing sample was made of PBMCs. The CDR3 nucleotides are TGTGCCAGCAGGGTACAGGGAAGTCCCACTGAAGCTTTCTTT. This encodes CASRVQGSPTEAFF.